One sample yielded the 2 T cell receptor beta chains listed below, sequenced in a study of blood T cell repertoires in COVID-19. Using immunoSEQ multiplex PCR, the repertoire was profiled, and TCRdb retains in-frame clones only, with some absent. The sample carries 95,000 to 150,000 clones, around 86% recorded once. Material for sequencing was peripheral blood. All receptors derive from a woman in her 70s with acute or convalescent COVID-19.

This clone was detected a few times. The rearrangement joins TRBV10-3 to TRBJ1-2, with 9 nucleotides matching TRBD1. Germline V gene lookup returns CDR1 ENHRY and CDR2 SYGVKD. V was clipped by 11 bases and J by 9 bases; unmatched bases: 16. There are 14 residues in the CDR3. CDR3 sequence: CAGRGQGGSLSYTF. Written as DNA, the CDR3 is TGTGCCGGCAGGGGACAGGGAGGTTCGTTGAGCTACACCTTC.

The chain combines TRBV2 with TRBJ1-5; 8 nucleotides match TRBD1. Germline trimming cut 11 bases from V and 6 bases from J; bases unmatched to any gene: 9. The CDR3 is 13 residues long. CDR1 SNHLY and CDR2 FYNNEI come from the germline V gene. The CDR3 here is CAGVRGLGQPQHF. For the CDR3, the DNA is TGTGCCGGAGTCAGGGGGCTAGGTCAGCCCCAGCATTTT.